Listed below are T cell receptor beta chains from one sample, sequenced in a study of T cells in Graves' hyperthyroidism and ophthalmopathy. TCRdb re-derived calls from the multiplex PCR reads in MiXCR, one entry per CDR3 protein. Seen here are approximately 600,000 distinct CDR3 sequences, approximately 15% observed once, and the top ten hold 5.8%. The sample taken for sequencing was blood. The receptors originated from a woman in her thirties with Graves' hyperthyroidism that later progressed to Graves' ophthalmopathy. Both conserved end residues are part of each CDR3. The order of the fields is J gene, clone size, V gene, D gene, CDR3 DNA, CDR3 protein. D genes are given only for firm matches. Clone size appears in some rows only: once, few, many, or a class for an expanded clone.

J gene: TRBJ2-1; clone size: many; V gene: TRBV5-1; D gene: NA; CDR3 DNA: TGCGCCAGCAGCATTGATCCGGGAGAAGGTAATGAGCAGTTCTTC; CDR3 protein: CASSIDPGEGNEQFF
J gene: TRBJ2-1; clone size: many; V gene: TRBV6-2/TRBV6-3; D gene: TRBD2; CDR3 DNA: TGTGCCAGCAGTCGGGGGGGACTCTACAATGAGCAGTTCTTC; CDR3 protein: CASSRGGLYNEQFF
J gene: TRBJ1-1; clone size: many; V gene: TRBV19; D gene: TRBD1; CDR3 DNA: TGTGCCAGTACCCCCGGACAGGGTGTCCCTGAAGCTTTCTTT; CDR3 protein: CASTPGQGVPEAFF
J gene: TRBJ1-2; clone size: many; V gene: TRBV28; D gene: NA; CDR3 DNA: TGTGCCAGCTCACCAGGCTATGGCTACACCTTC; CDR3 protein: CASSPGYGYTF
J gene: TRBJ1-4; clone size: NA; V gene: TRBV4-2; D gene: TRBD1; CDR3 DNA: TGTGCCAGCAGCCAAGCCCCCGACAGGGGTGGGGGGGAAAAACTGTTTTTT; CDR3 protein: CASSQAPDRGGGEKLFF
J gene: TRBJ2-6; clone size: few; V gene: TRBV9; D gene: TRBD1; CDR3 DNA: TGTGCCAGCAGCGTAGGTGGGAGACAGGGGGTCACTGGGGCCAACGTCCTGACTTTC; CDR3 protein: CASSVGGRQGVTGANVLTF
J gene: TRBJ2-7; clone size: few; V gene: TRBV28; D gene: TRBD1; CDR3 DNA: TGTGCCAGCATCGGGACAGAGAGCTCCTACGAGCAGTACTTC; CDR3 protein: CASIGTESSYEQYF
J gene: TRBJ2-3; clone size: few; V gene: TRBV9; D gene: NA; CDR3 DNA: TGTGCCAGCAGCGCTTCGGGCCCTCTCACAGATACGCAGTATTTT; CDR3 protein: CASSASGPLTDTQYF
J gene: TRBJ1-5; clone size: many; V gene: TRBV6-1; D gene: NA; CDR3 DNA: TGTGCCAGCAGTGAAATGACAGCTAATCAGCCCCAGCATTTT; CDR3 protein: CASSEMTANQPQHF
J gene: TRBJ1-2; clone size: many; V gene: TRBV27; D gene: NA; CDR3 DNA: TGTGCCAGCAGTAAACAGGGAGACTATGGCTACACCTTC; CDR3 protein: CASSKQGDYGYTF
J gene: TRBJ2-1; clone size: NA; V gene: TRBV12-3/TRBV12-4; D gene: TRBD2; CDR3 DNA: TGTGCCAGCAGTTTAGGACTAGCGGGAGGACGCGCGCAGTTCTTC; CDR3 protein: CASSLGLAGGRAQFF
J gene: TRBJ2-5; clone size: many; V gene: TRBV28; D gene: NA; CDR3 DNA: TGTGCCAGCAGGAACTCCCTTGCGGGGACGCCAACCCAGTACTTC; CDR3 protein: CASRNSLAGTPTQYF
J gene: TRBJ2-7; clone size: few; V gene: TRBV6-2/TRBV6-3; D gene: NA; CDR3 DNA: TGTGCCAGCATTGACGGGGCCCGGGGGAGCTTTAGCGAGCAGTACTTC; CDR3 protein: CASIDGARGSFSEQYF